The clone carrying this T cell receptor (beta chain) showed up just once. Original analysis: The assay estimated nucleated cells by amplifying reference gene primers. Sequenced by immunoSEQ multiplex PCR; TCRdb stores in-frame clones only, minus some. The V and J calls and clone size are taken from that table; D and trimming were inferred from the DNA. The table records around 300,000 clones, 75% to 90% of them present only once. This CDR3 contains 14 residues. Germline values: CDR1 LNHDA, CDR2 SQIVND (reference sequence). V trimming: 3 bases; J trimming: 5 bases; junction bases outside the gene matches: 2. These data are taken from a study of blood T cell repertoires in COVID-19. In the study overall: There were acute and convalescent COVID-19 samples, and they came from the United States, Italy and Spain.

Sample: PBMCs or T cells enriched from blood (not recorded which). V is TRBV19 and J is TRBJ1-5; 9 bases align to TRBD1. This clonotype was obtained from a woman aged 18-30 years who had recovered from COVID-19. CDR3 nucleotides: TGTGCCAGTAGTATTTGGACAGGGGATCAGCCCCAGCATTTT. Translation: CASSIWTGDQPQHF.